This TCR beta chain was recovered during a study of beta chain features in type 1 diabetes. The entirety of the isolated RNA underwent reverse transcription, so expressed TCRB transcripts were sequenced. Data came from immunoSEQ multiplex PCR; TCRdb stores just in-frame clones and leaves some out. The sample includes more than 100,000 clones, approximately 10% of them seen just once. General observations from the study: The naive, central memory and Treg TCRB repertoires of patients appeared to be more similar to one another than those of healthy donors. Over-representation of high TCR-expressing cells was a possible consequence of cDNA sequencing. There was a moderate but significant shortening of TCRB CDR3s in all four CD4+ subsets of Type 1 diabetes patients.

CDR3 size: 14 residues. V lost 2 bases, J lost 3 bases, and 11 bases lay in between. Germline CDR1 and CDR2: SGHDT and YYEEEE. All of the sorted populations showed purity greater than 95%. This clone was recorded a few times. The antigen is undetermined. Sample: central memory CD4+ T cells from blood. The chain is built from TRBV5-6 and TRBJ1-1; D is uncertain. The clonotype originates from a man under 40 with type 1 diabetes. The CDR3 nucleotides read TGTGCCAGCAGCTTACCGGGATACGACACTGAAGCTTTCTTT. The encoded protein is CASSLPGYDTEAFF.